This T cell receptor (beta chain) was recovered during a study of T cell clones after liver transplantation. Clones were read by immunoSEQ multiplex PCR, and TCRdb kept only the in-frame ones, dropping some. This table has more than 65,000 clones, roughly 90% appearing once. V was cut by 8 bases and J by 6 bases, with 9 bases left in between. Germline loops: CDR1 PRHDT, CDR2 FYEKMQ (reference sequence). The CDR3 sequence is 11 residues long. The V gene is TRBV13, the J gene TRBJ2-3, with D hard to call. The sequence derives from a human donor who received a liver transplant. Sequenced here: CD4+ T cells from blood, sampled before liver transplant. CDR3 sequence: CASGIGDTQYF. DNA of the CDR3: TGTGCCAGCGGAATAGGGGATACGCAGTATTTT.